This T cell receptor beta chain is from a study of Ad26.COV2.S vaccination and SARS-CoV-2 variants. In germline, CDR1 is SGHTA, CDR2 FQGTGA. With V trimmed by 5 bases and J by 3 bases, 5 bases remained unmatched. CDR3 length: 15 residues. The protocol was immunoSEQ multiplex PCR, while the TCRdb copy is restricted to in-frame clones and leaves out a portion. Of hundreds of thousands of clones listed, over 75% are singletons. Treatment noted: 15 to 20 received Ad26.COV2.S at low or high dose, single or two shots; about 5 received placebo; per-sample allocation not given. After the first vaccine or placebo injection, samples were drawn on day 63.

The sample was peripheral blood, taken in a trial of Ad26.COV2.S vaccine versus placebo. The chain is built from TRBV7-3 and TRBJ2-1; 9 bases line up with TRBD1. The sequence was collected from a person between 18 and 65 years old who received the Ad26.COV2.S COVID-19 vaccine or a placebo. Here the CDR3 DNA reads TGTGCCAGCAGCCAAGGACAGGGGATCTACAATGAGCAGTTCTTC. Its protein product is CASSQGQGIYNEQFF.